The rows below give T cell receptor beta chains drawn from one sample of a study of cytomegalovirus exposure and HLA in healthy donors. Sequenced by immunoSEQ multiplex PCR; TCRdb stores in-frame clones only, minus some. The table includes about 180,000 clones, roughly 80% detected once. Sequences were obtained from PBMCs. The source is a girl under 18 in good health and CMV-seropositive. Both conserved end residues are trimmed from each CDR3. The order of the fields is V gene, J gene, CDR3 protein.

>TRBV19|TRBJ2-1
ASSETSGSYNEQF
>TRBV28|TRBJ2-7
ASSLGASGSHEQY
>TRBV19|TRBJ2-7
ASSIAGGLHEQY
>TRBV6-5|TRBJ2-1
ASTFSGEQF
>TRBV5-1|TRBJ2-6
ASSLGQGRSGANVLT
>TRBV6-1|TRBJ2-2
ASSSSGQTGELF
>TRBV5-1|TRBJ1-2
ASSSQGYGYT
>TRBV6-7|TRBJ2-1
AATRPGNEQF
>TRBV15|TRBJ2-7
ATSGDPGRIGAQY
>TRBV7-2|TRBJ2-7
ASSSQTGRVSYEQY
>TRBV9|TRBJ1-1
ATTAMPNTEAF
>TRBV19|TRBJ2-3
ASRPLAGGSDTQY
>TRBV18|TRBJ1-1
ASSPRPLQGLNTEAF
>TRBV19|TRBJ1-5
ASTHRDRSNQPQH
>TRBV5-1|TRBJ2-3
ASSSRDRGTDTQY
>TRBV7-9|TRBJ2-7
ASSVSGTPTYEQY
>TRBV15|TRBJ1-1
ATSREVGGNTEAF
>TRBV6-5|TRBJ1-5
ASSYGAGNQPQH
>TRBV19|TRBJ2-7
ASSRTGTGYSYEQY
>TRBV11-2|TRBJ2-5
ASSFGRAETQY
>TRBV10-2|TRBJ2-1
ASGHWAHEQF
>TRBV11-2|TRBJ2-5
ASSSMETQY
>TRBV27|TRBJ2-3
ATADTDTQY
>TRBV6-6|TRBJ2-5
ASSPWTGEETQY
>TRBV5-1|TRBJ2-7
ASSLGGLASSYEQY
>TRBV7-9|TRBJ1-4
ASRPGGQQPEKLF
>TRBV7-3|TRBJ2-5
ASSLNRGETQY
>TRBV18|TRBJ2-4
ASSPTGGKNIQY
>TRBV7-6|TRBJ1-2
ASSPMVRVGQGFYGYT